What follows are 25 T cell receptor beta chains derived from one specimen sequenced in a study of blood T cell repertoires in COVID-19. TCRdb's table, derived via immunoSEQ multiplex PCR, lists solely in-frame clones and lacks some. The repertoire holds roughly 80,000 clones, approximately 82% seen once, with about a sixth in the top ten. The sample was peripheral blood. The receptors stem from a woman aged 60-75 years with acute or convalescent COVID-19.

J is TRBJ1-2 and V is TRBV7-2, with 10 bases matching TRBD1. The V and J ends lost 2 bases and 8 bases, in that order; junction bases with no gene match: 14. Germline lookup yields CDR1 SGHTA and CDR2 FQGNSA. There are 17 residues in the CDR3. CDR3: CASSLLLGDRGRKGYTF. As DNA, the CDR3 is TGTGCCAGCAGCTTATTACTGGGAGACAGGGGGCGAAAAGGCTACACCTTC.

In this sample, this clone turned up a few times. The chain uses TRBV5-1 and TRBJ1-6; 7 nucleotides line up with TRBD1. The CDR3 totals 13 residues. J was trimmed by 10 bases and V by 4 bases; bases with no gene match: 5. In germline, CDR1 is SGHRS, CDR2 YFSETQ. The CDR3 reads CASSPTGASPLHF. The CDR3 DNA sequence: TGCGCCAGCAGCCCTACAGGGGCCTCACCCCTCCACTTT.

The CDR3 region has the DNA TGTGCCACCAGCAGAGGACAAAGTCTTGGGGAGACCCAGTACTTC. Its protein product is CATSRGQSLGETQYF. This chain links TRBV15 with TRBJ2-5, with unresolved D. Between the trimmed V and J ends, which lost 1 base and 5 bases, there was a span of 14 bases. Germline-derived CDR1 and CDR2 are LNHNV and YYDKDF (reference sequence). The CDR3 sequence is 15 residues long.

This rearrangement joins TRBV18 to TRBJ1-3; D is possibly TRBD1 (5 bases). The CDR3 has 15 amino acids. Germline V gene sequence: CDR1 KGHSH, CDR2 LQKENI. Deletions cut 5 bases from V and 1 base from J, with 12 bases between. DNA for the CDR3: TGTGCCAGCTCAGATATCCAGGGATCTGGAAACACCATATATTTT. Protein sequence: CASSDIQGSGNTIYF.

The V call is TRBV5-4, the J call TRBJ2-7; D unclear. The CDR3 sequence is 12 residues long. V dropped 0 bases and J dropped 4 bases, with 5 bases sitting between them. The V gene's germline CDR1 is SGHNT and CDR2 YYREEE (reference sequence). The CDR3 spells CASSLDGYEQYF. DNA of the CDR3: TGTGCCAGCAGCTTGGACGGTTACGAGCAGTACTTC.

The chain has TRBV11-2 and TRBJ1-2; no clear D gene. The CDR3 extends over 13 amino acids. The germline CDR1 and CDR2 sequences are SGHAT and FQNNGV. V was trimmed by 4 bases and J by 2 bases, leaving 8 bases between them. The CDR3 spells CASSSTRNYGYTF. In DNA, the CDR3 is TGTGCCAGCAGCTCGACGCGGAACTATGGCTACACCTTC. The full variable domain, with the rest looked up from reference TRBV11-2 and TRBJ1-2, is EAGVAQSPRYKIIEKRQSVAFWCNPISGHATLYWYQQILGQGPKLLIQFQNNGVVDDSQLPKDRFSAERLKGVDSTLKIQPAKLEDSAVYLCASSSTRNYGYTFGSGTRLTVV.

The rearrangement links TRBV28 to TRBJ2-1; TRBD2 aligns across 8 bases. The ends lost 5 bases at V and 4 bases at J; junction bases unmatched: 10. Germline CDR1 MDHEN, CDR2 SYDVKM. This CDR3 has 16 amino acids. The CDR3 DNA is TGTGCCAGCAGTACCCTTAGCGGGAAGATTTACAATGAGCAGTTCTTC. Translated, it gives CASSTLSGKIYNEQFF.

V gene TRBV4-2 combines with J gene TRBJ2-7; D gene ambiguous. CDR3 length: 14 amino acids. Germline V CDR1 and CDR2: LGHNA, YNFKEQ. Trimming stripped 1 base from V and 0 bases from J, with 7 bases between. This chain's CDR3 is CASSQGPNSYEQYF. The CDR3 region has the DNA TGTGCCAGCAGCCAAGGGCCGAACTCCTACGAGCAGTACTTC.

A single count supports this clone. The CDR3 DNA is TGTGCCAGCAGCCAGCAACCGGGACTAGCGCATGAGCAGTTCTTC. Translating it yields CASSQQPGLAHEQFF. The chain has TRBV4-2 and TRBJ2-1, with TRBD2 identical over 10 bases. Germline loops: CDR1 LGHNA, CDR2 YNFKEQ. The V segment lost 3 bases and the J segment 8 bases; nucleotides outside the gene matches: 7. The length of the CDR3 is 15 residues.

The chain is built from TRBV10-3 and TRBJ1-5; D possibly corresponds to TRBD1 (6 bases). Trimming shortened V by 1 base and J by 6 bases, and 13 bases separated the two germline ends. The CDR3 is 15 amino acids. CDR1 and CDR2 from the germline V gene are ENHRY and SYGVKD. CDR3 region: CAISELPQGGQPQHF. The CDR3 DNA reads TGTGCCATCAGTGAGTTGCCACAGGGCGGTCAGCCCCAGCATTTT.

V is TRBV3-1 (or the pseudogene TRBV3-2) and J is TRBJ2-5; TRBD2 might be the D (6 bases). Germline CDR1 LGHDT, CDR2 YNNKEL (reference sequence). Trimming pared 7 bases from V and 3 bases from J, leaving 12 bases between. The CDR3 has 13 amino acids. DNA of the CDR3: TGTGCCAGCACCCTAAGACTAGAAGAGACCCAGTACTTC. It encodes CASTLRLEETQYF.

The CDR3 DNA reads as TGTGCCAGCAGTCCCACAGGGGGCCTTAACTACGAGCAGTACTTC. This translates into CASSPTGGLNYEQYF. This sequence joins TRBV6-2 or TRBV6-3 and TRBJ2-7; 9 bases agree with TRBD1. This CDR3 comprises 15 residues. CDR1 MNHEY and CDR2 SVGEGT come from the germline V gene. V shed 5 bases and J 3 bases; nucleotides not matched to a gene: 8.

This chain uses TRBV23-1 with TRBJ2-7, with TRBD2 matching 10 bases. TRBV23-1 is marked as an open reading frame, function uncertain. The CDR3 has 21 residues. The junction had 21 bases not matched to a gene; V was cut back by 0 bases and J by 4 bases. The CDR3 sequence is CASSQSPPLGSGGPSGYEQYF. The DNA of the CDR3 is TGCGCCAGCAGTCAATCCCCCCCTTTGGGTAGCGGGGGGCCCTCCGGATACGAGCAGTACTTC.

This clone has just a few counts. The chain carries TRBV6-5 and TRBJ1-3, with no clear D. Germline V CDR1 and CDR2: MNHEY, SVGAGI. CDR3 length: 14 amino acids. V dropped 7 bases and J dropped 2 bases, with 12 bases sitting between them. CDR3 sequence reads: CASTKHVAGNTIYF. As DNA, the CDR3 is TGTGCCAGCACGAAACACGTGGCTGGAAACACCATATATTTT.

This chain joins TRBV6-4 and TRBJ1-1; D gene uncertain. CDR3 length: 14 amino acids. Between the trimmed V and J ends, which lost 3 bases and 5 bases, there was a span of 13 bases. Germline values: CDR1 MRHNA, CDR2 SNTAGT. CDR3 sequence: CASSERRGRTEAFF. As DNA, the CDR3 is TGTGCCAGCAGTGAGAGACGCGGGAGGACTGAAGCTTTCTTT.

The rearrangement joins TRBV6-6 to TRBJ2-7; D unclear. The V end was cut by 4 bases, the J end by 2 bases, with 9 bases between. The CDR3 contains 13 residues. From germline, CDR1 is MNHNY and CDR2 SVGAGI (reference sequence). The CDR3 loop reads CASSSDNPYEQYF. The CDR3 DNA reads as TGTGCCAGCAGTTCTGACAACCCCTACGAGCAGTACTTC.

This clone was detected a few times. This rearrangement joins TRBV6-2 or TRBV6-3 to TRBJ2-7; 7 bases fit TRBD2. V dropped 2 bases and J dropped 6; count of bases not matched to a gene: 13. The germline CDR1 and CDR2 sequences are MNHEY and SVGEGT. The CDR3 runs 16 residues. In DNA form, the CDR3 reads TGTGCCAGCAGTTACCCCGGGCTAGCGGCCTCTGGCGAGCAGTACTTC. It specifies CASSYPGLAASGEQYF.

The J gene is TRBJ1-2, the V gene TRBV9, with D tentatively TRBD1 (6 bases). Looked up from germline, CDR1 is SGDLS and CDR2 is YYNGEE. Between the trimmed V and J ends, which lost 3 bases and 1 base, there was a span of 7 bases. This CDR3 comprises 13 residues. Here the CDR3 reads CASSEDSNYGYTF. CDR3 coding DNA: TGTGCCAGCAGCGAGGACAGTAACTATGGCTACACCTTC. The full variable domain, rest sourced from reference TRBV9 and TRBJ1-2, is DSGVTQTPKHLITATGQRVTLRCSPRSGDLSVYWYQQSLDQGLQFLIQYYNGEERAKGNILERFSAQQFPDLHSELNLSSLELGDSALYFCASSEDSNYGYTFGSGTRLTVV.

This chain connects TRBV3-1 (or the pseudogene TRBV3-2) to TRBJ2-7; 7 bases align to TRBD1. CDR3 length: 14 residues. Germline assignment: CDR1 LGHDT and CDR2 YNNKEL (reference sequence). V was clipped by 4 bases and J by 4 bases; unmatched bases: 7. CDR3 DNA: TGTGCCAGCAGCCCGTCTAGGGGGCCGTACGAGCAGTACTTC. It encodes CASSPSRGPYEQYF.

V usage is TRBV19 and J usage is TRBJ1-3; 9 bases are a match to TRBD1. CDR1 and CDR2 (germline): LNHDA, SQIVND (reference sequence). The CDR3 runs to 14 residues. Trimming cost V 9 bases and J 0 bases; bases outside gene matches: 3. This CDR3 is CASLTGGSGNTIYF. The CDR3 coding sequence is TGTGCCAGCCTGACAGGGGGCTCTGGAAACACCATATATTTT.

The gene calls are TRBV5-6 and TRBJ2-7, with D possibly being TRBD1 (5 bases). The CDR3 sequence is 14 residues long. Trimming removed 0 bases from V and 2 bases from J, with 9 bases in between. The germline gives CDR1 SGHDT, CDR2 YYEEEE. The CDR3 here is CASSLAGFPYEQYF. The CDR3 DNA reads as TGTGCCAGCAGCTTGGCAGGGTTTCCCTACGAGCAGTACTTC.

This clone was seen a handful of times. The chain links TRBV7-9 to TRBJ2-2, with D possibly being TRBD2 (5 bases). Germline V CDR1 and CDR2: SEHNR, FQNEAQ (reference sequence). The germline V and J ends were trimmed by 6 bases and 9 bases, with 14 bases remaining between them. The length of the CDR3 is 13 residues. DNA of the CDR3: TGTGCCAGCAGTGCGGACTCCGGGCGGGAGCTGTTTTTT. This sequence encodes CASSADSGRELFF.

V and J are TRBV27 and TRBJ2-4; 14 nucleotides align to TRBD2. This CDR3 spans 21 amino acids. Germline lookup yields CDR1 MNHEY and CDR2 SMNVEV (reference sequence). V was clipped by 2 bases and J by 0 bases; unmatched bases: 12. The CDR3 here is CASSLRGTSGSLSLAKNIQYF. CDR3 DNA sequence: TGTGCCAGCAGTTTACGAGGGACTAGCGGGAGTCTGTCTTTAGCCAAAAACATTCAGTACTTC.

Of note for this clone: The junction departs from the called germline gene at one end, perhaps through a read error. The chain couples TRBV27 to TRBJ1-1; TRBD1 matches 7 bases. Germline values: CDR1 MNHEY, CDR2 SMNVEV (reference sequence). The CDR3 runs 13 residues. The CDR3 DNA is TGTGCCAGCAGTTTCCTCAACGGACAGGAGTATTGGTTT. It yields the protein CASSFLNGQEYWF.

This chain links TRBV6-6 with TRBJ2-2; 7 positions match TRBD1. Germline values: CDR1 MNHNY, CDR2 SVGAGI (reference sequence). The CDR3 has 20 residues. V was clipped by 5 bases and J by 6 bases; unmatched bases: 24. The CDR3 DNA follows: TGTGCCAGCAGTCCAATCCTACTACGATCGGACAGGCAACGGGCCGGGGAGCTGTTTTTT. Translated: CASSPILLRSDRQRAGELFF.